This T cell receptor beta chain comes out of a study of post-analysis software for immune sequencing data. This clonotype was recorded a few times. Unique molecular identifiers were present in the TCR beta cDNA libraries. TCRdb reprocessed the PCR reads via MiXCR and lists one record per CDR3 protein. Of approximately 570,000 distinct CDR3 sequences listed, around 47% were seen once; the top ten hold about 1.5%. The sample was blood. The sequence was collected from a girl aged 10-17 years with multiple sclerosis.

The chain's CDR3 is CASSLAGTGELFF. The CDR3 nucleotides are TGTGCCAGCAGCTTGGCGGGGACCGGGGAGCTGTTTTTT. This rearrangement joins TRBV5-5 to TRBJ2-2; a weak D match, TRBD2 (5 bases). Germline V lookup: CDR1 SGHKS, CDR2 YYEKEE (reference sequence). The CDR3 extends over 13 amino acids. The ends were cut back, 0 bases at V and 5 bases at J, with 5 bases in the middle.